The rows below give T cell receptor beta chains drawn from one sample of a study of prognosis after radiotherapy for stage I lung cancer. TCRdb recomputed calls from the multiplex PCR reads with MiXCR, one row per CDR3 protein. The sample lists tens of thousands of distinct CDR3 sequences, around 46% occurring once. The starting material was PBMCs, obtained before or after stereotactic body radiation therapy (not recorded which). The receptor set was obtained from a donor at least 50 years old with non-small cell lung cancer. The CDR3 runs from the conserved cysteine through the conserved F or W. A D gene is named only where the DNA matches it firmly. Clone size is given for some rows only: seen once, a few or many times, or a class if the clone is expanded.

>TRBJ2-7|many|TRBV7-2|TRBD2
TGTGCCAGCAGCTTAGAGGCTAGCGGGAGCTCCGAGCAGTACTTC
CASSLEASGSSEQYF
>TRBJ2-1|many|TRBV7-3|TRBD1
TGTGCCAGCAGCCCCAAAGGCGGACAGGGGGCAGGGGTTGAGCAGTTCTTC
CASSPKGGQGAGVEQFF
>TRBJ1-1|.|TRBV10-2|.
TGCGCCAGAAGTGTACCTAAAACTGAAGCTTTCTTT
CARSVPKTEAFF
>TRBJ2-7|many|TRBV20-1|TRBD2
TGCAGTGCTAGCGGGACTACCCACGGGCTCTCCTACGAGCAGTACTTC
CSASGTTHGLSYEQYF
>TRBJ1-2|.|TRBV19|.
TGTGCCAGTAGTATGGGTCCAAACACTAACTATGGCTACACCTTC
CASSMGPNTNYGYTF
>TRBJ2-3|many|TRBV5-1|TRBD1
TGCGCCAGCAGCTTAGGGACAGGGGGCGCAGATACGCAGTATTTT
CASSLGTGGADTQYF
>TRBJ2-1|many|TRBV10-3|.
TGTGCCATCAGTGGACCAAAAGACAATGAGCAGTTCTTC
CAISGPKDNEQFF
>TRBJ2-2|many|TRBV7-2|TRBD2
TGTGCCAGCAGCATACGACTAGCGGGGGACACCGGGGAGCTGTTTTTT
CASSIRLAGDTGELFF
>TRBJ1-1|many|TRBV6-1|TRBD1
TGTGCCAGCAGTGACCAAGGACAGGGAAACACTGAAGCTTTCTTT
CASSDQGQGNTEAFF
>TRBJ1-6|medium-sized|TRBV6-1|.
TGTGCCAGCAGTACGTCAGAGGATTCACCCCTCCACTTT
CASSTSEDSPLHF
>TRBJ2-2|many|TRBV7-3|.
TGTGCCAGCAGCTTGAGAGGGAACCCTCGGACCGGGGAGCTGTTTTTT
CASSLRGNPRTGELFF
>TRBJ1-5|.|TRBV28|TRBD1
TGTGCAGCCCGACAGGGCGTATATCACCAGCATTTT
CAARQGVYHQHF
>TRBJ2-7|many|TRBV7-2|.
TGTGCCAGCAGCGATACTTTAATATGGACCTTCTACGAGCAGTACTTC
CASSDTLIWTFYEQYF
>TRBJ2-3|once|TRBV20-1|TRBD2
TGCAGTGCTAGAGACATCGCCATAGCGGGAATCACAGATACGCAGTATTTT
CSARDIAIAGITDTQYF
>TRBJ2-2|few|TRBV7-2|.
TGTGCCAGCAGCTTAGGAGGGACGAACACCGGGGAGCTGTTTTTC
CASSLGGTNTGELFF
>TRBJ2-2|.|TRBV5-1|.
TGCGCCAGCAGCTCCGGACAGAACACCGGGGAGCTGTTTTTT
CASSSGQNTGELFF
>TRBJ2-2|.|TRBV7-8|.
TGTGCCAGCAGCTTAGGGACTATTAGCACCGGGGAGCTGTTTTTT
CASSLGTISTGELFF
>TRBJ2-1|many|TRBV30|TRBD2
TGTGCCTGGAGTAGCGGGAGTTCCGAATTCTTC
CAWSSGSSEFF
>TRBJ2-3|medium-sized|TRBV2|.
TGTGCCAGCAGTGGACAGAGCACAGATACGCAGTATTTT
CASSGQSTDTQYF
>TRBJ1-1|many|TRBV7-9|.
TGTGCCAGCAGCTTAGTTGAGGGGGGAGACCAAGCTTTCTTT
CASSLVEGGDQAFF
>TRBJ2-3|many|TRBV6-2/TRBV6-3|TRBD2
TGTGCCAGCAGTTATTCGGGGGGACTAGCGGGAGTAAGGGCAATAACAGATACGCAGTATTTT
CASSYSGGLAGVRAITDTQYF
>TRBJ1-3|many|TRBV19|TRBD1
TGTGCCAGTAGTCTCGCCGAGGGACAGGGAGGAAACACCATATATTTT
CASSLAEGQGGNTIYF
>TRBJ2-7|.|TRBV6-5|.
TGTGCCAGCAGTTACCACCCGGGGCGGACCTACGAGCAGTACTTC
CASSYHPGRTYEQYF
>TRBJ2-3|many|TRBV24-1|.
TGTGCCACCAGTGATTTCGGGGAGACGCAGTATTTT
CATSDFGETQYF
>TRBJ2-7|many|TRBV6-1|TRBD1
TGTGCCAGCAACCGACAGGGAACTCTTACCTACGAGCAGTACTTC
CASNRQGTLTYEQYF
>TRBJ2-3|many|TRBV29-1|.
TGCAGCGTCCTTCGGGCAGATACGCAGTATTTT
CSVLRADTQYF
>TRBJ1-2|medium-sized|TRBV2|TRBD1
TGTGCCAGCAGTGAATGGGACAGGGATGGCGGTAACTATGGCTACACCTTC
CASSEWDRDGGNYGYTF
>TRBJ2-3|.|TRBV7-6|TRBD2
TGTGCCAGCAGCTTAGCGTGGACTAGCGGGGTACCCACGCAGTATTTT
CASSLAWTSGVPTQYF
>TRBJ2-3|.|TRBV19|TRBD2
TGTGCCAGTAGTTCAGAAGGACTAGCGGGAACAGATACGCAGTATTTT
CASSSEGLAGTDTQYF
>TRBJ2-5|many|TRBV2|.
TGTGCCAGCAGTAGCTTACAAGAGACCCAGTACTTC
CASSSLQETQYF
>TRBJ2-3|once|TRBV7-3|.
TGTGCCAGCAGCCAGGACTTAGTCGCAGATACGCAGTATTTT
CASSQDLVADTQYF
>TRBJ2-5|many|TRBV6-1|.
TGTGCCAGCAGGCCCGCCGAGGAGGCCCAGTACTTC
CASRPAEEAQYF
>TRBJ1-4|many|TRBV5-1|.
TGCGCCAGCAGCTTGGCTTCTAATGAAAAACTGTTTTTT
CASSLASNEKLFF
>TRBJ2-1|many|TRBV7-3|.
TGTGCCAGCAGCGAATCCGGGGCGAGCTCCTACAATGAGCAGTTCTTC
CASSESGASSYNEQFF
>TRBJ2-1|.|TRBV20-1|.
TGCAGTGCTTACTATCCCGGGACCAACGATGAGCAGTTCTTC
CSAYYPGTNDEQFF
>TRBJ1-5|medium-sized|TRBV2|.
TGTGCCAGCAGTGTCTCCAGCAATCAGCCCCAGCATTTT
CASSVSSNQPQHF
>TRBJ2-1|many|TRBV9|.
TGTGCCAGCAGCGTAGTCCCAAGGGGCAATGAGCAGTTCTTC
CASSVVPRGNEQFF
>TRBJ2-5|many|TRBV5-1|TRBD2
TGCGCCAGCAGCTTGGGCCTAGCGGGGACTTTGGGAGAGACCCAGTACTTC
CASSLGLAGTLGETQYF
>TRBJ2-3|.|TRBV28|TRBD2
TGTGCCAGCAGGACTAGCGGGGTTTCAGATACGCAGTATTTT
CASRTSGVSDTQYF
>TRBJ1-6|many|TRBV15|TRBD1
TGTGCCACCAGCAGAGAACCCAGGGGGCGGAATTCACCCCTCCACTTT
CATSREPRGRNSPLHF
>TRBJ2-7|medium-sized|TRBV12-3/TRBV12-4|.
TGTGCCAGCAGTTTAGACAGTTACTCCTACGAGCAGTACTTC
CASSLDSYSYEQYF